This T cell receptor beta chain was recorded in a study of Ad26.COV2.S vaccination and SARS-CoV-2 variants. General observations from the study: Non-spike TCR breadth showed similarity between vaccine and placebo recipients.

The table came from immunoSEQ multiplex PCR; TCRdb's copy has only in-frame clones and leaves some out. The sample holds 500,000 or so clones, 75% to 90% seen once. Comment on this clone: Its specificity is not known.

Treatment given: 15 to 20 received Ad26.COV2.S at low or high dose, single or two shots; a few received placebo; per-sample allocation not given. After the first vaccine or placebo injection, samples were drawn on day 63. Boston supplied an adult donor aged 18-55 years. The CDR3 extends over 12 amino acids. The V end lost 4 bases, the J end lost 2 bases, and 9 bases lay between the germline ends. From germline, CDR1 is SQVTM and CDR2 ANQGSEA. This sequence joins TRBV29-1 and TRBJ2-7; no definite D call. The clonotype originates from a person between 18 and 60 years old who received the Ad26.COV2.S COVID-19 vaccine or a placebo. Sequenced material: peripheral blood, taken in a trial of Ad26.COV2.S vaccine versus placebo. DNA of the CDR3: TGCAGCGTTGTATACCCAGCCTACGAGCAGTACTTC. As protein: CSVVYPAYEQYF.